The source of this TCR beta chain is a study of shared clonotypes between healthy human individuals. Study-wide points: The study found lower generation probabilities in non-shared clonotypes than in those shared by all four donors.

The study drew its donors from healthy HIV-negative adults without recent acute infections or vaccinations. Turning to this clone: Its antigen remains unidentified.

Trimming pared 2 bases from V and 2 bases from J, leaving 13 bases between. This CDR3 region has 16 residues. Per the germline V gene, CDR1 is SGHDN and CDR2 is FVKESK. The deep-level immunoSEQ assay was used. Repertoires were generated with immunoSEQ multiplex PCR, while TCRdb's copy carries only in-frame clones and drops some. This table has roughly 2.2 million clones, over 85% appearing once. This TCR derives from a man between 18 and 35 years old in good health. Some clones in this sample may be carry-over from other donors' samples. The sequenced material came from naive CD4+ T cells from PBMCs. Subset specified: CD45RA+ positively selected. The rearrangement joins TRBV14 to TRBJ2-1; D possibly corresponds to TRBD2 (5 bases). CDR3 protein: CASSQRPRAAYNEQFF. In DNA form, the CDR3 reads TGTGCCAGCAGCCAAAGGCCGAGGGCGGCCTACAATGAGCAGTTCTTC.